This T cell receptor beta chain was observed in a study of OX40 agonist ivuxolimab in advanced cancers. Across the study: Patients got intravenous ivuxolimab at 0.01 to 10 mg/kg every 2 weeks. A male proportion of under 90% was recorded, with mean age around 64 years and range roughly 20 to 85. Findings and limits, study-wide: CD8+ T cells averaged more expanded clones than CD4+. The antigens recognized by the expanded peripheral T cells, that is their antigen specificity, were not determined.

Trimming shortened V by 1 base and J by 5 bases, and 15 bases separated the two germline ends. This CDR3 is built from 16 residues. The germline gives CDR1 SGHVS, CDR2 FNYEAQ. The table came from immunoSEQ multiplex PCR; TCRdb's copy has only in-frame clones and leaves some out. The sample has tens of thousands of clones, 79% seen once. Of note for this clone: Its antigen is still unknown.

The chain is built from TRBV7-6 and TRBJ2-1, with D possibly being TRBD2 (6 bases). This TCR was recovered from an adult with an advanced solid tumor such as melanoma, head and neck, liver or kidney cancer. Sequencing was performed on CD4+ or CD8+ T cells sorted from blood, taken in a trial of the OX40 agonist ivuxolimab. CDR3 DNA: TGTGCCAGCAGCTTAGTTGGTAGCGGAGGGAACAATGAGCAGTTCTTC. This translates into CASSLVGSGGNNEQFF. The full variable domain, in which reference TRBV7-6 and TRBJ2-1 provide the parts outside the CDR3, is GAGVSQSPRYKVTKRGQDVALRCDPISGHVSLYWYRQALGQGPEFLTYFNYEAQQDKSGLPNDRFSAERPEGSISTLTIQRTEQRDSAMYRCASSLVGSGGNNEQFFGPGTRLTVL.